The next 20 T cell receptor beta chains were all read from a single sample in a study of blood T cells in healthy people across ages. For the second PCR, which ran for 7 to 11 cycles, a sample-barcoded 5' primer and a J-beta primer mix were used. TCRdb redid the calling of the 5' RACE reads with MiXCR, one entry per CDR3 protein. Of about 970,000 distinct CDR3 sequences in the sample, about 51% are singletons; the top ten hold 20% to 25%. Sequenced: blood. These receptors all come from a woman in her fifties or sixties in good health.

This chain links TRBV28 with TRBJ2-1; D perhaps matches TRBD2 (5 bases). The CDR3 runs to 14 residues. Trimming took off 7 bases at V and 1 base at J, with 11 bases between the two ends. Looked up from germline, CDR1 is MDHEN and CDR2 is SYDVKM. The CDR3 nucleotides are TGTGCCAGCACCTTACGGACTTCCTACAATGAGCAGTTCTTC. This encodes CASTLRTSYNEQFF.

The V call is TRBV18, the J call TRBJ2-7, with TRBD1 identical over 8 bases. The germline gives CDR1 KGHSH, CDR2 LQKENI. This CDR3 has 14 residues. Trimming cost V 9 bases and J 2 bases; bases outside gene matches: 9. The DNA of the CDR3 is TGTGCCAGTTCCCGGGACAGGAGAACCTACGAGCAGTACTTC. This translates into CASSRDRRTYEQYF.

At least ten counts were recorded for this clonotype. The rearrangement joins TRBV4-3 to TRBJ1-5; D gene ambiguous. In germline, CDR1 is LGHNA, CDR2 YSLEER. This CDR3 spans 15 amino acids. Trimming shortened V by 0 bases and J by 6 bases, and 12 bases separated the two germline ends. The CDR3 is CASSQDRSGGQPQHF. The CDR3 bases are TGCGCCAGCAGCCAAGATAGAAGTGGTGGTCAGCCCCAGCATTTT.

CDR3 region: CASSTPRAQYF. The CDR3 DNA sequence: TGTGCCAGCAGTACCCCCCGGGCCCAGTACTTC. The V call is TRBV28, the J call TRBJ2-5; D not resolved. CDR1 is MDHEN, CDR2 SYDVKM, per germline. The length of the CDR3 is 11 residues. V was pared by 5 bases and J by 9 bases, with 10 bases between.

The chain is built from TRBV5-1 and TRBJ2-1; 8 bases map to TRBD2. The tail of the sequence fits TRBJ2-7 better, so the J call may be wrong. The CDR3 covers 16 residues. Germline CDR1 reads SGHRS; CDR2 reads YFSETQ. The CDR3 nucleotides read TGCGCCAGCAGCACGGTAGCGGGGACTGCCTACAATGAGCAGTACTTC. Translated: CASSTVAGTAYNEQYF.

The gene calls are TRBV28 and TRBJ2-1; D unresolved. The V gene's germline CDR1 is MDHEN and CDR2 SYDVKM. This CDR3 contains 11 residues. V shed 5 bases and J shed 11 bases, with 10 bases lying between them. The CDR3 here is CASSIQRKQFF. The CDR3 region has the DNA TGTGCCAGCAGTATTCAGAGGAAGCAGTTCTTC.

The CDR3 nucleotides are TGTGCCACCGCGGGGGGAGACTACAATGAGCAGTTCTTC. It encodes CATAGGDYNEQFF. The chain combines TRBV15 with TRBJ2-1; 8 bases are a match to TRBD2. V shed 8 bases and J 3 bases; nucleotides not matched to a gene: 3. This CDR3 region has 13 residues. Germline CDR1 reads LNHNV; CDR2 reads YYDKDF (reference sequence). The variable domain in full, with the rest retrieved from reference TRBV15 and TRBJ2-1, is DAMVIQNPRYQVTQFGKPVTLSCSQTLNHNVMYWYQQKSSQAPKLLFHYYDKDFNNEADTPDNFQSRRPNTSFCFLDIRSPGLGDTAMYLCATAGGDYNEQFFGPGTRLTVL.

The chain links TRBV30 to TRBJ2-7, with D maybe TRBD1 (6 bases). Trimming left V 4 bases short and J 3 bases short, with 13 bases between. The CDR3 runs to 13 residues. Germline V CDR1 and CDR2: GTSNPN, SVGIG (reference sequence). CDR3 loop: CAWTMGASYEQYF. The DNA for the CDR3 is TGTGCCTGGACCATGGGGGCGAGCTACGAGCAGTACTTC.

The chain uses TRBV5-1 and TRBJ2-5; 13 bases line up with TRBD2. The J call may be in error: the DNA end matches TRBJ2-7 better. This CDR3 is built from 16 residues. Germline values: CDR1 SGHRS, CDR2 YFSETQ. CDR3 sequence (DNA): TGCGCCAGCAGCTTGGCCGGACTAGCGGGAGTAAACGAGCAGTACTTC. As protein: CASSLAGLAGVNEQYF.

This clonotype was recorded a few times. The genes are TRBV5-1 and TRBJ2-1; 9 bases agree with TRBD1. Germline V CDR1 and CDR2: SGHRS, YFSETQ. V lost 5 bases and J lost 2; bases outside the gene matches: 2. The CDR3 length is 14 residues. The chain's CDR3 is CASRTGGPYNEQFF. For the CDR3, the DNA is TGCGCCAGCAGAACAGGGGGCCCCTACAATGAGCAGTTCTTC.

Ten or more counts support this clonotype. In nucleotides, the CDR3 is TGCAGCGACTCTAGCGGCCCCCTGAATACGCAGTATTTT. Translated: CSDSSGPLNTQYF. The rearrangement links TRBV29-1 to TRBJ2-3, with 7 bases fitting TRBD2. The J segment lost 7 bases and the V segment lost 7 bases, leaving 11 bases of the junction unmatched. Germline CDR1 is SQVTM and CDR2 is ANQGSEA. The CDR3 covers 13 residues.

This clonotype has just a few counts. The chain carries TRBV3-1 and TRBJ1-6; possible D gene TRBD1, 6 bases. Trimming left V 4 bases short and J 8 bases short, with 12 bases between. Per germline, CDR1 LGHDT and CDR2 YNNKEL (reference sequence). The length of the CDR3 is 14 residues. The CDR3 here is CASSLGQTYSPLHF. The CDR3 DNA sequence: TGTGCCAGCAGCCTCGGACAGACATATTCACCCCTCCACTTT.

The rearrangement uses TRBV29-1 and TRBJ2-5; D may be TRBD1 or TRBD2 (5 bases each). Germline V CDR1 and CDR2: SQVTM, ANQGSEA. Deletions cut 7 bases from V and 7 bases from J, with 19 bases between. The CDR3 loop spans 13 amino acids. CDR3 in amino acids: CSAGTSPGGTQYF. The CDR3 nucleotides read TGCAGCGCAGGGACCTCCCCCGGCGGGACCCAGTACTTC.

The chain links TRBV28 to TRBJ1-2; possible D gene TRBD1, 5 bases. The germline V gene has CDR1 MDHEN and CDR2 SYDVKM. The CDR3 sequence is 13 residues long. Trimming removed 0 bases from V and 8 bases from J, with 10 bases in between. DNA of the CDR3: TGTGCCAGCAGTTTATGGGGGCCCAGAGGCTACACCTTC. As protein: CASSLWGPRGYTF.

CDR3 in amino acids: CASSLGEDRIGETQYF. The CDR3 coding sequence is TGTGCCAGCAGTTTAGGGGAAGACAGGATCGGAGAGACCCAGTACTTC. The gene calls are TRBV12-3 or TRBV12-4 and TRBJ2-5, with D possibly being TRBD1 (6 bases). CDR3 length: 16 residues. The V and J ends lost 1 base and 4 bases respectively, with 16 bases between them.

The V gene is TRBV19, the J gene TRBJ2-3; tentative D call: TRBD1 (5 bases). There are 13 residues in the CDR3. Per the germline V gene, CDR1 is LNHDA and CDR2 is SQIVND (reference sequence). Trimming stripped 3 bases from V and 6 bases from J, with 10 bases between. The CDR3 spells CASSITRADTQYF. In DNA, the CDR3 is TGTGCCAGTAGTATTACCAGGGCGGATACGCAGTATTTT.

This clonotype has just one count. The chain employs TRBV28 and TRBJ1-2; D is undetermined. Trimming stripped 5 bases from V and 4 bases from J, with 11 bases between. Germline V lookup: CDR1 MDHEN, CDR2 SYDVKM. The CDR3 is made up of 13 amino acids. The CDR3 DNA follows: TGTGCCAGCAGTACGGGGTTCACCTATGGCTACACCTTC. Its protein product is CASSTGFTYGYTF.

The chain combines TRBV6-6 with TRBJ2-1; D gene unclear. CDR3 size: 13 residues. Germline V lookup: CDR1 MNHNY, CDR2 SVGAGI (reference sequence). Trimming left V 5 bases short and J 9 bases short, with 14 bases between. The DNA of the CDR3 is TGTGCCAGCAGTCCAGGTTTTCGTACTGAGCAGTTCTTC. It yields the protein CASSPGFRTEQFF.

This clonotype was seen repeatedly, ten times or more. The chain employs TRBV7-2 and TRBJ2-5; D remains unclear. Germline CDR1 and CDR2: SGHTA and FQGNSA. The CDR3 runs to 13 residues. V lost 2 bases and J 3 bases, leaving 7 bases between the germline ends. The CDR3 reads CASSLFREETQYF. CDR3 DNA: TGTGCCAGCAGCTTATTCCGAGAAGAGACCCAGTACTTC.

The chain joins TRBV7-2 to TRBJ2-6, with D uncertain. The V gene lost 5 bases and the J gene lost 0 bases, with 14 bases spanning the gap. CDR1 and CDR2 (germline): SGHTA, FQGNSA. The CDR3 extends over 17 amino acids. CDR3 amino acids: CASSLRTTDSGANVLTF. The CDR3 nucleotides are TGTGCCAGCAGCCTCCGGACCACGGACTCTGGGGCCAACGTCCTGACTTTC.